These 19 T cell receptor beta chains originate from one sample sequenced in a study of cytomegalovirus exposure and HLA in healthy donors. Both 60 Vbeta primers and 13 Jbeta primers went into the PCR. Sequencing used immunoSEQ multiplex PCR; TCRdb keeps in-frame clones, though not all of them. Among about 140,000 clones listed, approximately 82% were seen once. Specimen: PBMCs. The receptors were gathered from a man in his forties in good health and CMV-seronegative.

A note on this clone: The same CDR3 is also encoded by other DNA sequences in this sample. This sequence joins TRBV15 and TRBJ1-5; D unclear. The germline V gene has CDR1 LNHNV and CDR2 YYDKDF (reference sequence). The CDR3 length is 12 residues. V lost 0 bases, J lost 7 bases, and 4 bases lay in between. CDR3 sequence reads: CATSRDRQPQHF. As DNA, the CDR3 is TGTGCCACCAGCAGAGACCGGCAGCCCCAGCATTTT.

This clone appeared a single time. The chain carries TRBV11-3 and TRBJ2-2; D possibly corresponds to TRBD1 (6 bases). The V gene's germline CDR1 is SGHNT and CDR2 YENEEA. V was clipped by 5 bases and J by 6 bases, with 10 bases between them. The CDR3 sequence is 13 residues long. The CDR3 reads CASSKTGPGELFF. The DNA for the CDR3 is TGTGCCAGCAGCAAAACAGGGCCCGGGGAGCTGTTTTTT.

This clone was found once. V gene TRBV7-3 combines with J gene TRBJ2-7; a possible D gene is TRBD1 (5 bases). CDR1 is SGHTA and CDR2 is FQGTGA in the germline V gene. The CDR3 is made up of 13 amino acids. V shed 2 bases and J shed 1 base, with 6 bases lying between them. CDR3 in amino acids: CASSLDSSYEQYF. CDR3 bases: TGTGCCAGCAGCTTAGACAGTTCCTACGAGCAGTACTTC.

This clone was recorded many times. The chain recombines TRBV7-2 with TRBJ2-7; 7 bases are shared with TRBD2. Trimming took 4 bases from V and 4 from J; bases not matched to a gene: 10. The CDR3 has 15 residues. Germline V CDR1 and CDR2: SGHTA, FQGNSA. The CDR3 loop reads CASSWGFGEGYEQYF. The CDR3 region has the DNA TGTGCCAGCAGCTGGGGTTTTGGGGAGGGTTACGAGCAGTACTTC. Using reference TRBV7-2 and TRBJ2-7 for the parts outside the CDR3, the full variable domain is GAGVSQSPSNKVTEKGKDVELRCDPISGHTALYWYRQSLGQGLEFLIYFQGNSAPDKSGLPSDRFSAERTGGSVSTLTIQRTQQEDSAVYLCASSWGFGEGYEQYFGPGTRLTVT.

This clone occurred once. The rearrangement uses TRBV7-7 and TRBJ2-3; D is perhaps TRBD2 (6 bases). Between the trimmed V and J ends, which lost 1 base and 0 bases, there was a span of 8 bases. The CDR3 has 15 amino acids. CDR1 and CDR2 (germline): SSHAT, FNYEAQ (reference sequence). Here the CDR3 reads CASSLVGGSTDTQYF. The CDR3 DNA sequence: TGTGCCAGCAGCTTAGTGGGGGGAAGCACAGATACGCAGTATTTT.

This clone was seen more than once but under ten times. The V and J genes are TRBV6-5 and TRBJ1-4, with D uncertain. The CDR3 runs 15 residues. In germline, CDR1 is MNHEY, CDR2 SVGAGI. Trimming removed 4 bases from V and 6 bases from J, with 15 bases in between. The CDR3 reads CASSSGFSLDEKLFF. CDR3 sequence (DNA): TGTGCCAGCAGTTCGGGGTTTAGCTTGGATGAAAAACTGTTTTTT.

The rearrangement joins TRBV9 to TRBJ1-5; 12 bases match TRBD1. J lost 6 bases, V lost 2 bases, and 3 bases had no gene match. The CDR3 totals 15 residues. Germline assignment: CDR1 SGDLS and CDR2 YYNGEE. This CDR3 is CASSVGDRGLQPQHF. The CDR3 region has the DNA TGTGCCAGCAGCGTCGGGGACAGGGGGCTTCAGCCCCAGCATTTT.

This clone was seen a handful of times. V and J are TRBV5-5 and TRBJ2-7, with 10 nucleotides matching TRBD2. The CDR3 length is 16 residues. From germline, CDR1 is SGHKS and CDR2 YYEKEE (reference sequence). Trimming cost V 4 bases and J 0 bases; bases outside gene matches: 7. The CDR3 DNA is TGTGCCAGCAGCCTTGCACTAGCGGGGAGCTCCTACGAGCAGTACTTC. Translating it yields CASSLALAGSSYEQYF.

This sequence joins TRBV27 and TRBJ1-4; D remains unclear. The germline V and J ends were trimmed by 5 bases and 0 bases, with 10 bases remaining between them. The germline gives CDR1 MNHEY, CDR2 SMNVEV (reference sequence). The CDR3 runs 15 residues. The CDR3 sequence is CASSKDIATNEKLFF. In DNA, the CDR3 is TGTGCCAGCAGTAAAGACATAGCAACTAATGAAAAACTGTTTTTT.

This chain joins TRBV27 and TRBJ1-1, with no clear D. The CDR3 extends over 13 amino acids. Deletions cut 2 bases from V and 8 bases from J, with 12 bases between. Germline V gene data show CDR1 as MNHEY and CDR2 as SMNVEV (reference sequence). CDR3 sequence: CASSLLGRSEAFF. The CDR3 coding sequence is TGTGCCAGCAGTTTACTGGGCAGAAGCGAAGCTTTCTTT.

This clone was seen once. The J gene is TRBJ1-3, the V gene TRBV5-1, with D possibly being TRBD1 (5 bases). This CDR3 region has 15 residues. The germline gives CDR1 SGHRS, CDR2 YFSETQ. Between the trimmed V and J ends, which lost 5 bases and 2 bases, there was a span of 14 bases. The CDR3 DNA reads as TGCGCCAGCAGTCAGGCGTCGGGGGCTGGAAACACCATATATTTT. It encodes CASSQASGAGNTIYF. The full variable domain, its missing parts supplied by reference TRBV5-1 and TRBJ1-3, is KAGVTQTPRYLIKTRGQQVTLSCSPISGHRSVSWYQQTPGQGLQFLFEYFSETQRNKGNFPGRFSGRQFSNSRSEMNVSTLELGDSALYLCASSQASGAGNTIYFGEGSWLTVV.

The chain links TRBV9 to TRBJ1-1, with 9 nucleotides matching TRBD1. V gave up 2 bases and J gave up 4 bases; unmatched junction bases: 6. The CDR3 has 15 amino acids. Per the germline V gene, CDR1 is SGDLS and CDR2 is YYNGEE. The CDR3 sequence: CASSVPGQGATEAFF. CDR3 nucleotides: TGTGCCAGCAGCGTCCCGGGACAGGGCGCCACTGAAGCTTTCTTT.

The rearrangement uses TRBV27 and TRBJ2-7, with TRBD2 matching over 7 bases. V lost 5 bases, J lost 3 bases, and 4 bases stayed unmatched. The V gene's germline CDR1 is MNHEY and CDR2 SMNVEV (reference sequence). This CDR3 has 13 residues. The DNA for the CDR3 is TGTGCCAGCAGTCTAGGGAGGGGCTACGAGCAGTACTTC. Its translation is CASSLGRGYEQYF.

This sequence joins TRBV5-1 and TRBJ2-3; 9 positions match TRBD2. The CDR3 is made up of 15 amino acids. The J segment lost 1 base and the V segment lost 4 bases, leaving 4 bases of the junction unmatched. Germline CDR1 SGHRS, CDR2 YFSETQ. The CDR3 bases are TGCGCCAGCAGCCGTCTAGCGGGACGCACAGATACGCAGTATTTT. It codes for CASSRLAGRTDTQYF.

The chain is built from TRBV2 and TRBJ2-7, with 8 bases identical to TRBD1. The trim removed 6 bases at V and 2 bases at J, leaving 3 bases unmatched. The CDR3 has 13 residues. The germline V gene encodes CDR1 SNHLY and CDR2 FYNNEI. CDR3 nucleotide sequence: TGTGCCAGCAGGGACAGGGTCCCCTACGAGCAGTACTTC. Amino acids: CASRDRVPYEQYF. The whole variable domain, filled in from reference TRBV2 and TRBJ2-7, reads EPEVTQTPSHQVTQMGQEVILRCVPISNHLYFYWYRQILGQKVEFLVSFYNNEISEKSEIFDDQFSVERPDGSNFTLKIRSTKLEDSAMYFCASRDRVPYEQYFGPGTRLTVT.

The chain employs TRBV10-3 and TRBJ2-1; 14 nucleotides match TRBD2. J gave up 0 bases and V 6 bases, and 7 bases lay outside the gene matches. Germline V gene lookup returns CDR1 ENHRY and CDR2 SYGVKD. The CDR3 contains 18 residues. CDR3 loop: CAISEGLAGVYSYNEQFF. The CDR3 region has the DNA TGTGCCATCAGCGAGGGACTAGCGGGGGTTTACTCCTACAATGAGCAGTTCTTC.

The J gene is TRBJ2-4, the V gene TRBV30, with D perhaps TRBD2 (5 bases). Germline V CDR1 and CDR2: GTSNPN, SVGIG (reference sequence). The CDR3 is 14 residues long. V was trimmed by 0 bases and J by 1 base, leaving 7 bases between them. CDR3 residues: CAWSVGGAKNIQYF. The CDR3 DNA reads TGTGCCTGGAGTGTTGGCGGGGCCAAAAACATTCAGTACTTC.

The CDR3 coding sequence is TGTGCCAGCAGCTTGGTCGGGACAGGGGGCGGCTATGGCTACACCTTC. Translating it yields CASSLVGTGGGYGYTF. The chain combines TRBV7-2 with TRBJ1-2; 12 bases fit TRBD1. This CDR3 has 16 amino acids. CDR1 and CDR2 from the germline V gene are SGHTA and FQGNSA. V gave up 3 bases and J gave up 4 bases; unmatched junction bases: 6.

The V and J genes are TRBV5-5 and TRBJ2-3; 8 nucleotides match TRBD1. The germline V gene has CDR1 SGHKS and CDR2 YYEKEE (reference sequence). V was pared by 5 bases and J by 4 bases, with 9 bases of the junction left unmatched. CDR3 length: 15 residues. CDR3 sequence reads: CASRGQGAGADTQYF. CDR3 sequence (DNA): TGTGCCAGCAGGGGGCAGGGGGCCGGCGCAGATACGCAGTATTTT.